The clone carrying this T cell receptor beta chain was found a few times. Antigen unknown. CDR1 and CDR2 from the germline V gene are SGDLS and YYNGEE. Deletions cut 0 bases from V and 9 bases from J, with 7 bases between. The CDR3 extends over 12 amino acids. From RNA transcripts, TCR beta CDR3 regions were amplified. A first-round RT-PCR of the TCR CDR3 used the HTBI primer set. TCRdb reprocessed the multiplex PCR reads via MiXCR and lists one record per CDR3 protein. The sample lists 530,000 or so distinct CDR3 sequences, approximately 17% occurring once. This entry belongs to a study of T cells in Graves' hyperthyroidism and ophthalmopathy. In the study overall: The initial diagnosis was the point when peripheral blood was collected, ahead of any treatment. Study-wide results and caveats: Most expanded thyroid clonotypes above 0.001 also appeared in blood.

Individuals with ophthalmopathy presented a Clinical Activity Score of at least 3, a NOSPECS grade of at least 4 and a duration under 3 months. Every diagnosis used clinical symptoms, serum thyroxine and TRAb, thyroid ultrasound and orbital computed tomography. The TCR sequence derives from a woman between 18 and 29 years old with Graves' ophthalmopathy. The V gene is TRBV9, the J gene TRBJ2-1; D is uncertain. Sequencing used blood. In DNA, the CDR3 is TGTGCCAGCAGCGTAGCTCATTCTGAGCAGTTCTTC. Its translation: CASSVAHSEQFF.